The TCR beta chain under discussion was sequenced for a study of vaccination effects on CD4 cells after COVID-19. Study in general: Participants were vaccinated with two doses of either the BNT162b2 or mRNA-1273 vaccine. Study results and caveats: The study found marked clonal contraction of infection- and vaccine-induced clones late after vaccination.

This clone was detected a few times. The antigen remains unidentified. CDR1 is MGHRA, CDR2 YSYEKL, per germline. V lost 0 bases and J lost 0, with 12 bases in between. The CDR3 spans 18 residues. An approximately 10-day culture period preceded the isolation of CD4+ T cells. Half of the medium was exchanged for IL-2 medium on both days 3 and 7. Sequencing used immunoSEQ multiplex PCR; TCRdb keeps in-frame clones, though not all of them. The sample carries around 70,000 clones, approximately 80% recorded once. The J gene is TRBJ1-6, the V gene TRBV4-1; D gene unclear. The material was CD4+ T cells from PBMCs cultured without peptide, obtained before COVID-19 vaccination. The sequence was collected from a human donor who received a COVID-19 vaccine. The CDR3 here is CASSQDVQPSSYNSPLHF. In DNA, the CDR3 is TGCGCCAGCAGCCAAGATGTTCAGCCAAGCTCCTATAATTCACCCCTCCACTTT.